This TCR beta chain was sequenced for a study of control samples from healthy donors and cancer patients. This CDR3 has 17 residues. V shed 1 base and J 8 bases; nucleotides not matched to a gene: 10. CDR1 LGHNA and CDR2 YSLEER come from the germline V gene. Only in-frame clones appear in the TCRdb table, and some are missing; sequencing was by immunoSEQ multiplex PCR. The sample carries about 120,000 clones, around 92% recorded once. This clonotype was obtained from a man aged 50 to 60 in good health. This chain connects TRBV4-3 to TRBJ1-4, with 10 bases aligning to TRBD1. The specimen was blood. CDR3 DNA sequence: TGCGCCAGCAGCCAAGCCGGACCGACAGGGGGCAGGGAAAAACTGTTTTTT. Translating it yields CASSQAGPTGGREKLFF.